Each of the 30 T cell receptor beta chains below was sequenced from the same sample in a study of cytomegalovirus exposure and HLA in healthy donors. PCR employed 60 Vbeta and 13 Jbeta primers. TCRdb's table, derived via immunoSEQ multiplex PCR, lists solely in-frame clones and lacks some. The table lists approximately 130,000 clones, 60% to 75% of them singletons. Sequenced sample: PBMCs. The source is a woman between 35 and 50 years old in good health and CMV-seropositive.

The J gene is TRBJ1-2, the V gene TRBV10-3, with D maybe TRBD1 (6 bases). Germline CDR1 ENHRY, CDR2 SYGVKD. Deletions cut 0 bases from V and 8 bases from J, with 13 bases between. The CDR3 sequence is 14 residues long. Here the CDR3 reads CAISESGTRKGYTF. CDR3 nucleotide sequence: TGTGCCATCAGTGAGTCGGGGACAAGGAAAGGCTACACCTTC.

The chain is built from TRBV27 and TRBJ1-2, with D maybe TRBD1 (5 bases). The ends were cut back, 0 bases at V and 4 bases at J, with 12 bases in the middle. This CDR3 spans 15 amino acids. Germline V CDR1 and CDR2: MNHEY, SMNVEV (reference sequence). The CDR3 DNA reads as TGTGCCAGCAGTTTATCCCCGGGACTTAGCTATGGCTACACCTTC. Its protein product is CASSLSPGLSYGYTF.

J is TRBJ1-3 and V is TRBV13, with a possible D match to TRBD1 (6 bases). The CDR3 covers 14 residues. Between the trimmed V and J ends, which lost 3 bases and 4 bases, there was a span of 10 bases. The germline gives CDR1 PRHDT, CDR2 FYEKMQ (reference sequence). Here the CDR3 reads CASSFGGSGNTIYF. The CDR3 region has the DNA TGTGCCAGCAGCTTTGGGGGCTCGGGAAACACCATATATTTT.

Turning to this clone: The junction shows a germline mismatch at one end, possibly a read error. This sample includes further DNA sequences coding for the same CDR3. The chain has TRBV27 and TRBJ1-4; 9 nucleotides match TRBD1. The CDR3 loop spans 19 amino acids. Germline CDR1 is MNHEY and CDR2 is SMNVEV (reference sequence). The CDR3 bases are TGTGCCAGCAGTTTAATCAGGGGACAGGGCCGATCAACCAATGAAAAACTGTTTTTT. It yields the protein CASSLIRGQGRSTNEKLFF.

This clone was found a few times. The chain uses TRBV10-3 and TRBJ1-5; 7 bases map to TRBD1. Per germline, CDR1 ENHRY and CDR2 SYGVKD. CDR3 size: 16 residues. J gave up 6 bases and V 6 bases, and 14 bases lay outside the gene matches. Here the CDR3 reads CAISGHLTGVGQPQHF. The CDR3, as DNA: TGTGCCATCAGCGGACACCTAACAGGGGTCGGTCAGCCCCAGCATTTT.

In DNA form, the CDR3 reads TGTGCCAGTAGTATAAGCCCGGGAAGCACAGATACGCAGTATTTT. Its protein is CASSISPGSTDTQYF. The rearrangement joins TRBV19 to TRBJ2-3, with D possibly TRBD2 on 5 matching bases. The CDR3 length is 15 residues. Germline CDR1 is LNHDA and CDR2 is SQIVND (reference sequence). Deletions cut 2 bases from V and 0 bases from J, with 9 bases between. Combining the CDR3 with reference TRBV19 and TRBJ2-3 gives the whole variable domain DGGITQSPKYLFRKEGQNVTLSCEQNLNHDAMYWYRQDPGQGLRLIYYSQIVNDFQKGDIAEGYSVSREKKESFPLTVTSAQKNPTAFYLCASSISPGSTDTQYFGPGTRLTVL.

This clone is a singleton in its sample. The chain joins TRBV27 to TRBJ2-4, with 7 bases fitting TRBD2. V lost 9 bases to trimming and J lost 9 bases; unmatched junction nucleotides: 14. The germline V gene encodes CDR1 MNHEY and CDR2 SMNVEV (reference sequence). CDR3 length equals 14 residues. The CDR3 is CASFTRPGGGIQYF. The CDR3 DNA follows: TGTGCCAGTTTCACCAGGCCGGGAGGTGGCATTCAGTACTTC.

The chain couples TRBV5-1 to TRBJ1-4; a weak D match, TRBD1 (6 bases). Germline CDR1 is SGHRS and CDR2 is YFSETQ. This CDR3 has 17 amino acids. Between the trimmed V and J ends, which lost 2 bases and 8 bases, there was a span of 22 bases. CDR3 region: CASSLQWGPGVGEKLFF. In nucleotides, the CDR3 is TGCGCCAGCAGCTTACAATGGGGGCCCGGCGTCGGAGAAAAACTGTTTTTT.

The V gene is TRBV4-1, the J gene TRBJ1-2, with 9 bases fitting TRBD1. Germline trimming cut 1 base from V and 4 bases from J; bases unmatched to any gene: 4. The CDR3 extends over 15 amino acids. CDR1 is MGHRA and CDR2 is YSYEKL in the germline V gene. The CDR3 spells CASSQGWTGAYGYTF. DNA of the CDR3: TGCGCCAGCAGCCAAGGATGGACAGGGGCCTATGGCTACACCTTC.

The CDR3 protein is CASSLTGTLNEKLFF. The CDR3 DNA reads TGTGCCAGCAGCCTTACCGGGACACTCAATGAAAAACTGTTTTTT. The chain has TRBV9 and TRBJ1-4; D perhaps matches TRBD1 (6 bases). Trimming cost V 4 bases and J 5 bases, with 15 bases left between them. The CDR3 sequence is 15 residues long. Germline V gene data show CDR1 as SGDLS and CDR2 as YYNGEE.

The chain links TRBV11-2 to TRBJ2-7; D might be TRBD2 (5 bases). Germline V CDR1 and CDR2: SGHAT, FQNNGV. V was trimmed by 2 bases and J by 3 bases, leaving 11 bases between them. The CDR3 length is 14 residues. This CDR3 reads CASSLSWENYEQYF. In DNA, the CDR3 is TGTGCCAGCAGCTTAAGTTGGGAGAACTACGAGCAGTACTTC.

This chain links TRBV18 with TRBJ2-2; 7 bases are a match to TRBD1. Germline V gene data show CDR1 as KGHSH and CDR2 as LQKENI. The CDR3 length is 17 residues. V lost 3 bases, J lost 1 base, and 8 bases stayed unmatched. CDR3 amino acids: CASSPWDRTMNTGELFF. CDR3 in DNA: TGTGCCAGCTCACCCTGGGACAGAACAATGAACACCGGGGAGCTGTTTTTT.

This clone was detected only a few times. The rearrangement joins TRBV5-1 to TRBJ2-7; no firm D call. The CDR3 spans 14 residues. Germline-derived CDR1 and CDR2 are SGHRS and YFSETQ. The ends were cut back, 0 bases at V and 5 bases at J, with 12 bases in the middle. The CDR3: CASSLVQNRDEQYF. The CDR3 region has the DNA TGCGCCAGCAGCTTGGTGCAGAATCGGGACGAGCAGTACTTC.

The chain links TRBV11-2 to TRBJ2-7; 7 bases align to TRBD2. Looked up from germline, CDR1 is SGHAT and CDR2 is FQNNGV. CDR3 length: 14 residues. After removal of 2 bases from V and 7 bases from J, the junction contained 8 bases not matched to a gene. In nucleotides, the CDR3 is TGTGCCAGCAGCTTATCTCGCGGGGGTCTTGAGCAGTACTTC. Translation gives CASSLSRGGLEQYF.

This chain links TRBV27 with TRBJ2-7; TRBD1 matches at 7 bases. The CDR3 runs to 15 residues. J was trimmed by 0 bases and V by 7 bases; bases with no gene match: 9. Germline CDR1 reads MNHEY; CDR2 reads SMNVEV (reference sequence). CDR3 coding DNA: TGTGCCAGCACAAGAACAGGGGCCAACTCCTACGAGCAGTACTTC. Translation gives CASTRTGANSYEQYF.

V usage is TRBV7-9 and J usage is TRBJ2-3; 7 nucleotides line up with TRBD1. Per germline, CDR1 SEHNR and CDR2 FQNEAQ (reference sequence). The V segment lost 3 bases and the J segment 6 bases; nucleotides outside the gene matches: 9. The CDR3 sequence is 15 residues long. The CDR3 region has the DNA TGTGCCAGCAGCTTCCAGAGAACAGGGGTGGATACGCAGTATTTT. It specifies CASSFQRTGVDTQYF. Based on the CDR3 plus reference TRBV7-9 and TRBJ2-3, the full variable domain is DTGVSQNPRHKITKRGQNVTFRCDPISEHNRLYWYRQTLGQGPEFLTYFQNEAQLEKSRLLSDRFSAERPKGSFSTLEIQRTEQGDSAMYLCASSFQRTGVDTQYFGPGTRLTVL.

A few counts support this clone. The chain couples TRBV10-2 to TRBJ2-2; D possibly corresponds to TRBD1 (6 bases). Germline V gene lookup returns CDR1 WSHSY and CDR2 SAAADI. The ends were cut back, 1 base at V and 3 bases at J, with 12 bases in the middle. The CDR3 covers 16 residues. The CDR3 DNA reads TGCGCCAGCAGTGAGTATACAGGGCAGCACACCGGGGAGCTGTTTTTT. Its protein product is CASSEYTGQHTGELFF.

V usage is TRBV6-1 and J usage is TRBJ2-7; tentative D call: TRBD1 (7 bases). Germline CDR1 is MNHNS and CDR2 is SASEGT. This CDR3 spans 14 amino acids. Trimming left V 6 bases short and J 3 bases short, with 15 bases between. CDR3: CASRAGQSYYEQYF. The CDR3 nucleotides read TGTGCCAGCAGGGCGGGACAGAGCTACTACGAGCAGTACTTC.

The chain recombines TRBV19 with TRBJ1-5; possibly TRBD1 for D (5 bases). In germline, CDR1 is LNHDA, CDR2 SQIVND (reference sequence). Trimming left V 7 bases short and J 5 bases short, with 12 bases between. The CDR3 consists of 13 residues. The CDR3 DNA sequence: TGTGCCAGTAATAGACAGTTATATCAGCCCCAGCATTTT. Its protein product is CASNRQLYQPQHF.

The chain has TRBV7-6 and TRBJ2-1; D not certain. The V end lost 6 bases, the J end lost 1 base, and 7 bases lay between the germline ends. Germline V gene sequence: CDR1 SGHVS, CDR2 FNYEAQ. CDR3 length: 13 residues. CDR3 loop: CASSPLSYNEQFF. For the CDR3, the DNA is TGTGCCAGCAGTCCCCTTTCCTACAATGAGCAGTTCTTC.

The chain recombines TRBV7-8 with TRBJ1-2; D might be TRBD1 (5 bases). The CDR3 contains 13 residues. V lost 2 bases to trimming and J lost 8 bases, with 12 bases between them. Germline V gene lookup returns CDR1 SGHVS and CDR2 FQNEAQ. The CDR3 DNA is TGTGCCAGCAGCTTAAGGGGCGATTCAGGCTACACCTTC. It codes for CASSLRGDSGYTF.

The chain joins TRBV23-1 to TRBJ2-2; 9 bases are a match to TRBD1. TRBV23-1 is designated an ORF whose function remains uncertain. This CDR3 is 19 amino acids long. The trim removed 9 bases at V and 0 bases at J, leaving 17 bases unmatched. CDR3 DNA: TGCGCCAGTCCTCCACGGGACAGGGCCTTTAGCCCGAACACCGGGGAGCTGTTTTTT. Translated, it gives CASPPRDRAFSPNTGELFF.

This chain links TRBV5-4 with TRBJ1-2; TRBD1 matches 8 bases. Germline V gives CDR1 SGHNT, CDR2 YYREEE (reference sequence). Trimming cost V 3 bases and J 4 bases; bases outside gene matches: 11. This CDR3 region has 16 residues. The CDR3 protein is CASSSGSGQGGYGYTF. The CDR3 nucleotides are TGTGCCAGCAGCTCGGGGTCCGGACAGGGAGGCTATGGCTACACCTTC.

J is TRBJ1-3 and V is TRBV30; D ambiguous. Trimming cost V 2 bases and J 0 bases, with 8 bases left between them. Germline lookup yields CDR1 GTSNPN and CDR2 SVGIG (reference sequence). This CDR3 has 14 amino acids. CDR3 nucleotide sequence: TGTGCCTGGAGTCCCCGGGGCTCTGGAAACACCATATATTTT. Its protein is CAWSPRGSGNTIYF.

The chain links TRBV4-2 to TRBJ1-2; possible D gene TRBD1, 5 bases. Germline V lookup: CDR1 LGHNA, CDR2 YNFKEQ. CDR3 length: 17 amino acids. The V and J ends lost 6 bases and 7 bases respectively, with 27 bases between them. CDR3 DNA: TGTGCCAGCAGAACAGTTAGCGGGAGAACGGGACCCTCTGGCTACACCTTC. This sequence encodes CASRTVSGRTGPSGYTF.

J is TRBJ1-2 and V is TRBV6-5, with D uncertain. The CDR3 has 15 residues. The germline gives CDR1 MNHEY, CDR2 SVGAGI. V was trimmed by 0 bases and J by 2 bases, leaving 10 bases between them. DNA for the CDR3: TGTGCCAGCAGTTACTCAAAAACAGTCAACTATGGCTACACCTTC. Translated, it gives CASSYSKTVNYGYTF.

V and J are TRBV30 and TRBJ1-4; D is uncertain. This CDR3 region has 11 residues. Deletions cut 2 bases from V and 6 bases from J, with 4 bases between. Germline V gene sequence: CDR1 GTSNPN, CDR2 SVGIG (reference sequence). The CDR3 DNA sequence: TGTGCCTGGAGTCCGGATGAAAAACTGTTTTTT. Encoded protein: CAWSPDEKLFF.

The rearrangement uses TRBV7-8 and TRBJ2-7; possible D gene TRBD2, 7 bases. V was trimmed by 5 bases and J by 5 bases, leaving 19 bases between them. The CDR3 covers 15 residues. Per the germline V gene, CDR1 is SGHVS and CDR2 is FQNEAQ. CDR3 DNA sequence: TGTGCCAGCAGCAAAGGTCGGGGGGCCAGGGACGAGCAGTACTTC. Protein: CASSKGRGARDEQYF. The whole variable domain, remainder taken from reference TRBV7-8 and TRBJ2-7, is GAGVSQSPRYKVAKRGQDVALRCDPISGHVSLFWYQQALGQGPEFLTYFQNEAQLDKSGLPSDRFFAERPEGSVSTLKIQRTQQEDSAVYLCASSKGRGARDEQYFGPGTRLTVT.

The chain employs TRBV18 and TRBJ1-3; tentative D call: TRBD1 (5 bases). Trimming shortened V by 4 bases and J by 10 bases, and 17 bases separated the two germline ends. The CDR3 runs 14 residues. Germline V gene sequence: CDR1 KGHSH, CDR2 LQKENI. CDR3 loop: CASSQIDSPGTIYF. CDR3 coding DNA: TGTGCCAGCTCACAAATCGACAGTCCTGGGACCATATATTTT. The full variable domain, completed using reference TRBV18 and TRBJ1-3, is NAGVMQNPRHLVRRRGQEARLRCSPMKGHSHVYWYRQLPEEGLKFMVYLQKENIIDESGMPKERFSAEFPKEGPSILRIQQVVRGDSAAYFCASSQIDSPGTIYFGEGSWLTVV.

The chain joins TRBV6-5 to TRBJ2-5; perhaps TRBD2 as D (6 bases). The DNA end is a closer match to TRBJ2-7, so the J assignment may be wrong. CDR3 length: 15 amino acids. Germline V gene lookup returns CDR1 MNHEY and CDR2 SVGAGI. CDR3 nucleotide sequence: TGTGCCAGCAGGCCCGGGACTTCCTTCACAACCGAGCAGTACTTC. It is translated as CASRPGTSFTTEQYF.